The T cell receptor (beta chain) under discussion was sequenced for a study of cytomegalovirus exposure and HLA in healthy donors. The PCR employed 60 Vbeta primers together with 13 Jbeta primers. This table comes from immunoSEQ multiplex PCR, and its TCRdb copy is limited to in-frame clones, with some not included. Of some 150,000 clones in the sample, roughly 81% were seen once. The ends were cut back, 7 bases at V and 7 bases at J, with 5 bases in the middle. This CDR3 region has 11 residues. Germline V gene lookup returns CDR1 SNHLY and CDR2 FYNNEI. The receptor was derived from a female donor in good health and CMV-seronegative. The sequenced sample was PBMCs. The V call is TRBV2, the J call TRBJ1-6; no clear D gene. CDR3 amino acids: CASKLNSPLHF. The CDR3 region has the DNA TGTGCCAGCAAACTGAATTCACCCCTCCACTTT.